Presented here are 28 T cell receptor beta chains from one specimen sequenced in a study of blood T cell repertoires in COVID-19. TCRdb keeps only in-frame clones here, not all; method: immunoSEQ multiplex PCR. The table has 180,000 or so clones, 83% seen once. The sample consisted of PBMCs or T cells enriched from blood (not recorded which). These receptors were collected from a woman aged 50 to 65 who had recovered from COVID-19.

The chain uses TRBV21-1 and TRBJ2-5; the D call TRBD2 from the table was never checked on the DNA. TRBV21-1 is a known pseudogene. The CDR3 is 20 amino acids. CDR3 in amino acids: CASSTETELAPRGLCKTQYF. In DNA, the CDR3 is TGTGCCAGCAGCACAGAAACCGAACTAGCGCCTCGAGGGTTGTGTAAGACCCAGTACTTC.

This chain joins TRBV3-1 (or the pseudogene TRBV3-2) and TRBJ2-2; TRBD2 is a possible D gene (7 bases). Trimming removed 4 bases at V and 3 bases at J, with 15 bases between. This CDR3 spans 16 amino acids. The germline V gene has CDR1 LGHDT and CDR2 YNNKEL (reference sequence). CDR3 coding DNA: TGTGCCAGCAGCCCCATGCCCGGGGGGCACACCGGGGAGCTGTTTTTT. Translating gives CASSPMPGGHTGELFF.

This clone was detected a few times. The V gene is TRBV5-3, the J gene TRBJ1-1; no clear D gene. TRBV5-3 falls under the ORF class, with uncertain function. V lost 3 bases, J lost 11 bases, and 11 bases lay in between. This CDR3 is built from 11 residues. The CDR3 is CARSSRGRAFF. CDR3 DNA sequence: TGTGCCAGAAGCTCACGAGGTCGGGCTTTCTTT.

This chain uses TRBV12-5 with TRBJ2-2, with D perhaps TRBD1 (6 bases). This CDR3 has 17 residues. CDR1 and CDR2 from the germline V gene are LGHNT and FRNRAP. The V end lost 0 bases, the J end lost 3 bases, and 14 bases lay between the germline ends. The CDR3 protein is CASGLVLQGKYTGELFF. Here the CDR3 DNA reads TGTGCTAGTGGTTTGGTACTACAGGGCAAATACACCGGGGAGCTGTTTTTT.

The chain uses TRBV15 and TRBJ2-3; a weak D match, TRBD1 (6 bases). Trimming removed 6 bases at V and 3 bases at J, with 10 bases between. This CDR3 contains 13 residues. Germline V gene lookup returns CDR1 LNHNV and CDR2 YYDKDF (reference sequence). The CDR3 DNA is TGTGCCACCAGGGGGACATCAACAGATACGCAGTATTTT. This sequence encodes CATRGTSTDTQYF.

V and J are TRBV7-2 and TRBJ1-2, with D possibly TRBD1 on 5 matching bases. V shed 6 bases and J shed 2 bases, with 7 bases lying between them. Germline V CDR1 and CDR2: SGHTA, FQGNSA. The CDR3 loop spans 12 amino acids. The CDR3 DNA reads TGTGCCAGCAGAGGGGTAAACTATGGCTACACCTTC. Protein: CASRGVNYGYTF.

The V call is TRBV2, the J call TRBJ1-2; 7 bases are shared with TRBD1. Germline V gene lookup returns CDR1 SNHLY and CDR2 FYNNEI. The length of the CDR3 is 14 residues. The V gene end was trimmed by 6 bases and the J gene end by 2 bases; junction bases not matched to a gene: 6. The DNA for the CDR3 is TGTGCCAGCAGGGCGTCAGGGGGGAACTATGGCTACACCTTC. It encodes CASRASGGNYGYTF. Combining the CDR3 with reference TRBV2 and TRBJ1-2 gives the whole variable domain EPEVTQTPSHQVTQMGQEVILRCVPISNHLYFYWYRQILGQKVEFLVSFYNNEISEKSEIFDDQFSVERPDGSNFTLKIRSTKLEDSAMYFCASRASGGNYGYTFGSGTRLTVV.

The chain carries TRBV28 and TRBJ2-3; TRBD2 is a possible D gene (7 bases). Trimming shortened V by 7 bases and J by 5 bases, and 28 bases separated the two germline ends. The CDR3 runs 18 residues. Germline loops: CDR1 MDHEN, CDR2 SYDVKM. CDR3 coding DNA: TGTGCCAGCAACAGTCTCGAATTAAGGGGGGGGCGAGGAGATACGCAGTATTTT. It specifies CASNSLELRGGRGDTQYF.

This rearrangement joins TRBV7-7 to TRBJ2-1, with D possibly being TRBD1 (6 bases). Germline CDR1 reads SSHAT; CDR2 reads FNYEAQ (reference sequence). Trimming removed 6 bases from V and 6 bases from J, with 18 bases in between. This CDR3 contains 15 residues. CDR3 amino acids: CASSPTNGGPNEQFF. In DNA form, the CDR3 reads TGTGCCAGCAGTCCCACGAATGGGGGCCCCAATGAGCAGTTCTTC. Drawing the rest from reference TRBV7-7 and TRBJ2-1, the complete variable domain is GAGVSQSPRYKVTKRGQDVTLRCDPISSHATLYWYQQALGQGPEFLTYFNYEAQPDKSGLPSDRFSAERPEGSISTLTIQRTEQRDSAMYRCASSPTNGGPNEQFFGPGTRLTVL.

CDR3 in amino acids: CASSTPRGGREGYTF. The CDR3 coding sequence is TGTGCCAGTAGTACACCTCGGGGGGGCCGGGAAGGCTACACCTTC. The chain is built from TRBV19 and TRBJ1-2; D is possibly TRBD1 (6 bases). Trimming stripped 4 bases from V and 8 bases from J, with 20 bases between. Germline CDR1 LNHDA, CDR2 SQIVND (reference sequence). The CDR3 loop spans 15 amino acids.

The rearrangement uses TRBV4-2 and TRBJ1-2; 7 bases align to TRBD1. This CDR3 is 15 amino acids long. Germline V gene data show CDR1 as LGHNA and CDR2 as YNFKEQ. The J segment lost 8 bases and the V segment lost 0 bases, leaving 9 bases of the junction unmatched. CDR3 in amino acids: CASSQDREGAKGYTF. The CDR3 DNA sequence: TGTGCCAGCAGCCAAGATCGGGAGGGGGCAAAGGGCTACACCTTC.

The chain combines TRBV20-1 with TRBJ1-1, with D perhaps TRBD1 (5 bases). From germline, CDR1 is DFQATT and CDR2 SNEGSKA (reference sequence). This CDR3 is built from 11 residues. V gave up 1 base and J gave up 13 bases, with 13 bases separating them. The CDR3 protein is CSARVGDGGFF. CDR3 DNA sequence: TGCAGTGCTAGAGTGGGGGACGGGGGTTTCTTT.

The gene calls are TRBV11-2 and TRBJ1-1; 8 nucleotides align to TRBD1. Germline CDR1 and CDR2: SGHAT and FQNNGV. The CDR3 extends over 13 amino acids. With 4 bases clipped from V and 4 bases from J, the junction kept 2 bases outside the gene matches. CDR3 sequence: CASSSQGGTEAFF. The CDR3 nucleotides read TGTGCCAGCAGCTCACAGGGGGGCACTGAAGCTTTCTTT.

The chain recombines TRBV30 with TRBJ1-6; D is possibly TRBD1 (5 bases). V lost 3 bases to trimming and J lost 0 bases, with 9 bases between them. This CDR3 is built from 15 residues. Looked up from germline, CDR1 is GTSNPN and CDR2 is SVGIG (reference sequence). CDR3 region: CAWRHDSSYNSPLHF. The CDR3 nucleotides are TGTGCCTGGAGACACGACAGCTCCTATAATTCACCCCTCCACTTT.

The chain joins TRBV7-2 to TRBJ2-7; tentatively, D is TRBD2 (6 bases). The CDR3 is 14 amino acids. Germline CDR1 SGHTA, CDR2 FQGNSA. The germline V and J ends were trimmed by 5 bases and 3 bases, with 14 bases remaining between them. The CDR3 protein is CASSPRDSIYEQYV. The CDR3 coding sequence is TGTGCCAGCAGCCCACGGGACTCAATCTACGAGCAGTACGTC.

The sample holds one count of this clone. This CDR3 reads CSANQQAEQFF. The CDR3 coding sequence is TGCAGTGCTAATCAACAGGCCGAGCAGTTCTTC. The V and J genes are TRBV20-1 and TRBJ2-1; perhaps TRBD1 as D (5 bases). CDR1 is DFQATT, CDR2 SNEGSKA, per germline (reference sequence). The CDR3 length is 11 residues. V shed 4 bases and J shed 10 bases, with 11 bases lying between them.

This chain connects TRBV7-3 to TRBJ2-1; 8 nucleotides line up with TRBD1. J gave up 6 bases and V 1 base, and 2 bases lay outside the gene matches. The germline V gene encodes CDR1 SGHTA and CDR2 FQGTGA. This CDR3 has 14 amino acids. The CDR3 sequence is CASSLMGTGNEQFF. The CDR3 DNA follows: TGTGCCAGCAGCTTAATGGGGACAGGCAATGAGCAGTTCTTC.

The chain couples TRBV5-6 to TRBJ1-3, with 9 bases lining up with TRBD1. CDR1 is SGHDT, CDR2 YYEEEE, per germline. The CDR3 covers 15 residues. Germline trimming cut 4 bases from V and 5 bases from J; bases unmatched to any gene: 7. CDR3 DNA: TGTGCCAGCAGCGCAAACAGGGGGCAGAGAAACACCATATATTTT. It yields the protein CASSANRGQRNTIYF.

The J gene is TRBJ2-5, the V gene TRBV5-1; 10 nucleotides agree with TRBD1. The V gene's germline CDR1 is SGHRS and CDR2 YFSETQ. The CDR3 has 14 amino acids. The J segment lost 5 bases and the V segment lost 7 bases, leaving 8 bases of the junction unmatched. The CDR3 DNA reads TGCGCCAGCGGCGGACAGGGGGGTTCGGAGACCCAGTACTTC. This gives the protein CASGGQGGSETQYF.

This chain connects TRBV5-1 to TRBJ1-2; 10 positions match TRBD1. Losses at the gene ends were 4 bases for V and 6 bases for J; bases not matched to a gene: 6. Germline V gene data show CDR1 as SGHRS and CDR2 as YFSETQ. The CDR3 has 14 amino acids. DNA for the CDR3: TGCGCCAGCAGCCGGGACAGGGGACCCAATGGCTACACCTTC. Translation: CASSRDRGPNGYTF.

This clone is a singleton in its sample. J is TRBJ1-3 and V is TRBV11-2, with D unresolved. This CDR3 is built from 16 residues. Germline assignment: CDR1 SGHAT and CDR2 FQNNGV. V was trimmed by 5 bases and J by 0 bases, leaving 14 bases between them. This CDR3 reads CASSGGRRSSGNTIYF. CDR3 DNA sequence: TGTGCCAGCAGCGGAGGACGTCGGAGCTCTGGAAACACCATATATTTT. The variable domain in full, completed from reference TRBV11-2 and TRBJ1-3, reads EAGVAQSPRYKIIEKRQSVAFWCNPISGHATLYWYQQILGQGPKLLIQFQNNGVVDDSQLPKDRFSAERLKGVDSTLKIQPAKLEDSAVYLCASSGGRRSSGNTIYFGEGSWLTVV.

J is TRBJ1-5 and V is TRBV6-2 or TRBV6-3; 9 nucleotides match TRBD1. The germline V gene encodes CDR1 MNHEY and CDR2 SVGEGT. The CDR3 loop spans 16 amino acids. With V trimmed by 2 bases and J by 7 bases, 9 bases remained unmatched. The DNA of the CDR3 is TGTGCCAGCAGTTACAGGGGGGACAGGGCTTCACAGCCCCAGCATTTT. Translating gives CASSYRGDRASQPQHF.

This chain connects TRBV11-2 to TRBJ2-1; 11 bases agree with TRBD1. The CDR3 contains 16 residues. V shed 5 bases, J shed 2 bases, and the junction held 5 bases outside the gene matches. Germline V CDR1 and CDR2: SGHAT, FQNNGV. The DNA for the CDR3 is TGTGCCAGCAGCGTCGGGACAGGGGGACCCTACAATGAGCAGTTCTTC. Its protein is CASSVGTGGPYNEQFF.

The chain couples TRBV11-1 to TRBJ1-5; D is uncertain. Germline loops: CDR1 SGHAT, CDR2 FQDESV (reference sequence). Trimming stripped 1 base from V and 7 bases from J, with 8 bases between. The CDR3 covers 13 residues. The CDR3 here is CASSLGEQQPQHF. In DNA form, the CDR3 reads TGTGCCAGCAGCTTAGGGGAGCAGCAGCCCCAGCATTTT.

V and J are TRBV2 and TRBJ1-1, with 7 bases lining up with TRBD1. The CDR3 length is 13 residues. V lost 6 bases, J lost 5 bases, and 6 bases stayed unmatched. Germline V gives CDR1 SNHLY, CDR2 FYNNEI. CDR3 protein: CASRDRVGTEAFF. The CDR3 DNA reads TGTGCCAGCAGAGACAGGGTAGGGACTGAAGCTTTCTTT.

The chain recombines TRBV18 with TRBJ1-5, with D possibly matching TRBD1 (6 bases). Trimming removed 6 bases from V and 4 bases from J, with 22 bases in between. Germline V CDR1 and CDR2: KGHSH, LQKENI. This CDR3 spans 17 amino acids. The CDR3 DNA sequence: TGTGCCAGCTCCAAGCTGACAGGCGAACTCCGGAATCAGCCCCAGCATTTT. Protein product: CASSKLTGELRNQPQHF.

The chain has TRBV7-2 and TRBJ2-1, with 7 bases matching TRBD2. The CDR3 totals 14 residues. The V gene's germline CDR1 is SGHTA and CDR2 FQGNSA. V shed 7 bases, J shed 7 bases, and the junction held 10 bases outside the gene matches. The CDR3 here is CASTLRGLENEQFF. The DNA for the CDR3 is TGTGCCAGCACCCTGCGGGGGTTGGAGAATGAGCAGTTCTTC.

In its sample, this clone was seen a few times. CDR3 sequence: CASSLARENTEAFF. The DNA for the CDR3 is TGTGCCAGCAGCTTAGCGCGCGAGAACACTGAAGCTTTCTTT. The chain employs TRBV7-9 and TRBJ1-1; no definite D call. V dropped 0 bases and J dropped 1 base, with 6 bases sitting between them. CDR1 is SEHNR, CDR2 FQNEAQ, per germline (reference sequence). This CDR3 has 14 amino acids. Full variable domain (remainder filled in from reference TRBV7-9 and TRBJ1-1): DTGVSQNPRHKITKRGQNVTFRCDPISEHNRLYWYRQTLGQGPEFLTYFQNEAQLEKSRLLSDRFSAERPKGSFSTLEIQRTEQGDSAMYLCASSLARENTEAFFGQGTRLTVV.